This entry describes one T cell receptor beta chain. Its antigen is undetermined. This CDR3 region has 15 residues. Trimming cost V 4 bases and J 9 bases; bases outside gene matches: 6. CDR1 SGHDN and CDR2 FVKESK come from the germline V gene. Noted time point: newly diagnosed GD, antithyroid drugs for less than 3 months. Isolated PBMC RNA provided the starting material for the TCR library. This sample stems from a study of regulatory T cells in long-lasting Graves disease. General study points: When disease was persistent, TRBV28, TRBJ1-2 and TRBJ2-5 were the favored segments.

Construction of TCR beta libraries relied on iRepertoire HTBI primers and on Arm-PCR targeting CDR3 regions. MiXCR, run by TCRdb on the multiplex PCR reads, gives a single entry per CDR3 protein. Of hundreds of thousands of distinct CDR3 sequences in the sample, less than 20% are singletons; the top ten hold more than 15%. These data were likewise used in another study, on T cells in Graves' hyperthyroidism and ophthalmopathy. According to that study: Most thyroid clonotypes with frequency above 0.001 were detected in blood.

The rearrangement uses TRBV14 and TRBJ1-6; TRBD1 matches at 10 bases. This specimen was peripheral blood mononuclear cells (PBMCs), taken at new diagnosis, from a patient treated with antithyroid drugs. This TCR was recovered from a woman in her 30s with Graves disease. CDR3 protein: CASSPRGQGGSPLHF. Here the CDR3 DNA reads TGTGCCAGCAGCCCCAGAGGACAGGGGGGTTCACCCCTCCACTTT. The complete variable domain, with remaining parts taken from reference TRBV14 and TRBJ1-6, reads EAGVTQFPSHSVIEKGQTVTLRCDPISGHDNLYWYRRVMGKEIKFLLHFVKESKQDESGMPNNRFLAERTGGTYSTLKVQPAELEDSGVYFCASSPRGQGGSPLHFGNGTRLTVT.